These T cell receptor beta chains were read from a single sample in a study of beta chain features in type 1 diabetes. Only in-frame clones appear in the TCRdb table, and some are missing; sequencing was by immunoSEQ multiplex PCR. The repertoire has some 240,000 clones, approximately 11% of them found once; the top ten carry roughly 1.3%. The sequenced sample was central memory CD4+ T cells from blood. The receptors here all came from a man aged 18 to 29 in good health. Both conserved end residues are part of each CDR3. Each record gives: clone size, V gene, D gene, J gene, CDR3 DNA, CDR3 protein. D genes are given only for firm matches. Not all rows give a size; the values are once, few, many and, for expanded clones, a class.

many	TRBV4-1	NA	TRBJ1-2	TGCGCCAGCAGCCAAGGACACTATGGCTACACCTTC	CASSQGHYGYTF
NA	TRBV23-1	NA	TRBJ2-7	TGCGCCAGCAGTCCGGACTTCAGCTCCTACGAGCAGTACTTC	CASSPDFSSYEQYF
few	TRBV7-2	NA	TRBJ2-4	TGTGCCAGCACCGACAGGGCCAAAAACATTCAGTACTTC	CASTDRAKNIQYF
many	TRBV2	NA	TRBJ2-4	TGTGCCAGCAGGGACTCCGGTTCGAGCATTCAGTACTTC	CASRDSGSSIQYF
few	TRBV15	TRBD1	TRBJ1-1	TGTGCCACCAGCAGATACGACAGGGACGCCACTGAAGCTTTCTTT	CATSRYDRDATEAFF
NA	TRBV5-4	NA	TRBJ2-5	TGTGCCAGCAGCTTGGCGGGGTATGGGGGCAGGGAGACCCAGTACTTC	CASSLAGYGGRETQYF
few	TRBV7-9	NA	TRBJ2-1	TGTGCCAGCAGCTTAGAAGTGGCCAAGAATGAGCAGTTCTTC	CASSLEVAKNEQFF
few	TRBV7-2	TRBD1	TRBJ1-2	TGTGCCAGCAGCCGAGAGTTGTCCGCCAGGGGGTCTCATGGCTACACCTTC	CASSRELSARGSHGYTF
many	TRBV6-5	NA	TRBJ2-6	TGTGCCAGCAGTTACCTCAGGAGTTCTGGGGCCAACGTCCTGACTTTC	CASSYLRSSGANVLTF
few	TRBV9	TRBD1	TRBJ2-7	TGTGCCAGCAGCCCCGGACAGGGCAGGAGCTCCTACGAGCAGTACTTC	CASSPGQGRSSYEQYF
few	TRBV19	NA	TRBJ2-3	TGTGCCACCCGTGGTAGGGGCACAGATACGCAGTATTTT	CATRGRGTDTQYF
many	TRBV10-2	NA	TRBJ1-5	TGCGCCAGCAGTGAGTCGATGGAGTATCAGCCCCAGCATTTT	CASSESMEYQPQHF
few	TRBV29-1	TRBD2	TRBJ2-7	TGCAGCGTTGATGATGCTAGCGGCTACGAGCAGTACTTC	CSVDDASGYEQYF
NA	TRBV25-1	NA	TRBJ1-2	TGTGCCAGCAGTGGGACGGGCTATGGCTACACCTTC	CASSGTGYGYTF
many	TRBV5-1	NA	TRBJ2-5	TGCGCCAGCAGCTTGGAAAGGGTCGAGACCCAGTACTTC	CASSLERVETQYF
NA	TRBV14	TRBD1	TRBJ2-7	TGTGCCAGCAGCCAAGGACCGCAGGGGGCGTCGTACGAGCAGTACTTC	CASSQGPQGASYEQYF
NA	TRBV7-2	NA	TRBJ2-7	TGTGCCAGCAGCCTTCTCGGGACGCCCTACGAGCAGTACTTC	CASSLLGTPYEQYF
NA	TRBV29-1	NA	TRBJ2-3	TGCAGCGTTGTGGGGGCCTCCGGGGATACGCAGTATTTT	CSVVGASGDTQYF
many	TRBV5-4	TRBD2	TRBJ2-1	TGTGCCAGCAGCTTGGGACTAGCGGGAGCCAATGAGCAGTTCTTC	CASSLGLAGANEQFF
few	TRBV5-4	NA	TRBJ2-3	TGTGCCAGCAGCCAAGTTACACATACGCAGTATTTT	CASSQVTHTQYF
few	TRBV28	NA	TRBJ2-7	TGTGCCAGCGGCTCCCCTGCTTTCTCCTACGAGCAGTACTTC	CASGSPAFSYEQYF
many	TRBV18	NA	TRBJ2-1	TGTGCCAGCTCACCGCTAGGGGATGGGCAGTTCTTC	CASSPLGDGQFF
many	TRBV7-3	NA	TRBJ2-1	TGTGCCAGCAGCACCCCGGGGTATTACAATGAGCAGTTCTTC	CASSTPGYYNEQFF
NA	TRBV5-4	NA	TRBJ2-1	TGTGCCAGCAGCATGGGTCAAGCTGGTAACAATGAGCAGTTCTTC	CASSMGQAGNNEQFF
NA	TRBV18	NA	TRBJ1-1	TGTGCCAGCTCACGAGGGTCAGGGGCCCGAGGTGGAGCTTTCTTT	CASSRGSGARGGAFF
few	TRBV7-8	NA	TRBJ1-2	TGTGCCAGCAGCCCAGGGAGACAGTACGGCTACACCTTC	CASSPGRQYGYTF
NA	TRBV15	NA	TRBJ2-5	TGTGCCACCAGCAGAGTGCCAGGCAGCCAAGAGACCCAGTACTTC	CATSRVPGSQETQYF
few	TRBV5-4	NA	TRBJ1-4	TGTGCCAGCAGCTTCGGGCTCCAAGAAAAACTGTTTTTT	CASSFGLQEKLFF
few	TRBV11-1	NA	TRBJ1-1	TGTGCCAGCAGCCGACAGGCAAACACTGAAGCTTTCTTT	CASSRQANTEAFF
NA	TRBV7-9	TRBD2	TRBJ2-1	TGTGCCAGCACCAGGGCGGGAGGACTTTACAATGAGCAGTTCTTC	CASTRAGGLYNEQFF
NA	TRBV10-3	TRBD2	TRBJ2-7	TGTGCCATCAGCCCTTCGGGGGGCTCCTACGAGCAGTACTTC	CAISPSGGSYEQYF
few	TRBV4-2	TRBD1	TRBJ2-1	TGTGCCAGCAGCTTCCGGGACAGCTACAATGAGCAGTTCTTC	CASSFRDSYNEQFF
once	TRBV5-1	TRBD1	TRBJ2-5	TGCGCCAGCAGGCCGACAGGGGTAATAGGGGAGACCCAGTACTTC	CASRPTGVIGETQYF
NA	TRBV6-5	NA	TRBJ2-7	TGTGCCAGCACGGGACTCGACTACGAGCAGTACTTC	CASTGLDYEQYF
few	TRBV10-3	NA	TRBJ1-5	TGTGCCAGCAGCCCCGATAAATGGGGCAATCAGCCCCAGCATTTT	CASSPDKWGNQPQHF
NA	TRBV4-2	NA	TRBJ2-7	TGTGCCAGCAGCCGAGTCGAAGATTCCTACGAGCAGTACTTC	CASSRVEDSYEQYF
NA	TRBV11-2	TRBD1	TRBJ2-5	TGTGCCAGCAGCTTAGGCAACAGGGGCGGAGAGGGGGAGACCCAGTACTTC	CASSLGNRGGEGETQYF
many	TRBV25-1	NA	TRBJ2-5	TGTGCCAGCAGTGAATATCGGAGTCCCCCAGACTTC	CASSEYRSPPDF
few	TRBV9	TRBD2	TRBJ2-5	TGTGCCAGCAGCGTAGCGGCGGGAGGACCCCAAGAGACCCAGTACTTC	CASSVAAGGPQETQYF
NA	TRBV12-5	TRBD1	TRBJ1-5	TGTGCTAGTGGTTTAGGGACAGCCAATCAGCCCCAGCATTTT	CASGLGTANQPQHF
few	TRBV6-6	NA	TRBJ2-7	TGTGCCAGCAGTTACGGGCAGGGCCCCTACGAGCAGTACTTC	CASSYGQGPYEQYF
many	TRBV7-6	NA	TRBJ2-1	TGTGCCAGCAGCTTAACGCTCGGGCTTGAGCAGTTCTTC	CASSLTLGLEQFF